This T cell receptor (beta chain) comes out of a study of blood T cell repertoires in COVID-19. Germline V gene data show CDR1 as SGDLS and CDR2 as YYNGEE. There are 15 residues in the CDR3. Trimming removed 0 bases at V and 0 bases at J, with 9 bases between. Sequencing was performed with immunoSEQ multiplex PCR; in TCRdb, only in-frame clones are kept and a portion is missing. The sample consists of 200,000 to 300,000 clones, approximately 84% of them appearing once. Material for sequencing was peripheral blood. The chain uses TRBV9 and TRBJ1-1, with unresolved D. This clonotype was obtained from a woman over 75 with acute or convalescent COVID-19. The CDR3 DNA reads TGTGCCAGCAGCGTAGATCAGAACATGAACACTGAAGCTTTCTTT. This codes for CASSVDQNMNTEAFF.